A single sample gave rise to the 12 T cell receptor beta chains below, sequenced in a study of beta chain features in type 1 diabetes (dated by TCRdb to the late 2010s). The antigens of these receptors remain unknown. Library prep was done by the immunoSEQ multiplex PCR assay. All of the isolated RNA was reverse transcribed with the High Capacity cDNA Reverse Transcription Kit, so expressed TCRB transcripts were sequenced. In TCRdb, the immuneACCESS table is reduced to in-frame sequences with V and J assigned. These tables do not hold every clone; where another copy was compared, an unresolved V gene accounts for under half, and the others remain unexplained. The sample table lists hundreds of thousands of clones, approximately 9.7% of them with a count of one. Roughly 1% of the sample goes to the ten largest clones. Summary of the overall study and its limitations: Type 1 diabetes patients showed a moderate but significant shortening of TCRB CDR3 length in all four CD4+ subsets.

Material: central memory CD4+ T cells from blood. These receptor sequences come from a young man with type 1 diabetes.

This clone has just a few counts. The chain joins TRBV7-9 to TRBJ2-7; 9 nucleotides match TRBD1. Losses at the gene ends were 5 bases for V and 6 bases for J; bases not matched to a gene: 8. CDR1 is SEHNR and CDR2 is FQNEAQ in the germline V gene (reference sequence). There are 14 residues in the CDR3. The CDR3 nucleotides are TGTGCCAGCAGCCTGGACAGGGGCGCGTCCGAGCAGTACTTC. As protein: CASSLDRGASEQYF.

About this clone itself: Other DNA sequences within the sample encode an identical CDR3. The rearrangement links TRBV7-8 to TRBJ1-4; D unresolved. Trimming shortened V by 1 base and J by 5 bases, and 5 bases separated the two germline ends. The CDR3 is 13 residues long. CDR1 SGHVS and CDR2 FQNEAQ come from the germline V gene. DNA for the CDR3: TGTGCCAGCAGCTTAGGGCGCAATGAAAAACTGTTTTTT. It codes for CASSLGRNEKLFF.

The table lists this clone with a few counts. This sequence joins TRBV4-1 and TRBJ1-2; D may be TRBD1 (5 bases). The CDR3 has 16 amino acids. The germline CDR1 and CDR2 sequences are MGHRA and YSYEKL. Trimming removed 0 bases from V and 8 bases from J, with 19 bases in between. The CDR3 bases are TGCGCCAGCAGCCAAGAAGCAACAGGCCCTAGGGGAGGCTACACCTTC. It yields the protein CASSQEATGPRGGYTF.

The chain employs TRBV6-6 and TRBJ2-1, with 7 bases lining up with TRBD1. The CDR3 runs to 15 residues. CDR1 is MNHNY, CDR2 SVGAGI, per germline (reference sequence). V shed 5 bases, J shed 5 bases, and the junction held 9 bases outside the gene matches. CDR3 coding DNA: TGTGCCAGCAGTACAAACAGGGGTTTCCACAATGAGCAGTTCTTC. Protein product: CASSTNRGFHNEQFF.

V usage is TRBV6-5 and J usage is TRBJ2-7; no firm D call. V was shortened by 2 bases and J by 0 bases, with 11 bases between the two germline ends. The germline V gene has CDR1 MNHEY and CDR2 SVGAGI. The CDR3 is 15 amino acids. The CDR3 is CASSYRPLSSYEQYF. In DNA, the CDR3 is TGTGCCAGCAGTTACCGGCCGCTGAGCTCCTACGAGCAGTACTTC.

This chain joins TRBV5-8 and TRBJ2-3; D is undetermined. V was cut by 0 bases and J by 6 bases, with 2 bases left in between. Per germline, CDR1 SGHTS and CDR2 YDEGEE. There are 11 residues in the CDR3. The CDR3 region has the DNA TGTGCCAGCAGCTTGGGGGATACGCAGTATTTT. It yields the protein CASSLGDTQYF.

This clone was observed a few times. The chain combines TRBV30 with TRBJ2-7; tentatively, D is TRBD1 or TRBD2 (5 bases each). Trimming took 3 bases from V and 0 from J, leaving 21 bases between them. The CDR3 has 17 amino acids. The germline V gene has CDR1 GTSNPN and CDR2 SVGIG (reference sequence). CDR3 loop: CAWRRTPRGRSSYEQYF. The CDR3 DNA reads as TGTGCCTGGAGAAGGACTCCCCGGGGACGCAGCTCCTACGAGCAGTACTTC.

This clone occurred a few times. The chain uses TRBV15 and TRBJ1-2; no definite D call. V gave up 0 bases and J gave up 6 bases, with 14 bases separating them. Germline-derived CDR1 and CDR2 are LNHNV and YYDKDF (reference sequence). CDR3 length equals 15 residues. The CDR3 sequence: CATSRDPRFVDGYTF. The CDR3 nucleotides are TGTGCCACCAGCAGAGATCCGAGGTTCGTGGATGGCTACACCTTC. The whole variable domain, filled in from reference TRBV15 and TRBJ1-2, reads DAMVIQNPRYQVTQFGKPVTLSCSQTLNHNVMYWYQQKSSQAPKLLFHYYDKDFNNEADTPDNFQSRRPNTSFCFLDIRSPGLGDTAMYLCATSRDPRFVDGYTFGSGTRLTVV.

V is TRBV7-2 and J is TRBJ1-3; possible D gene TRBD1, 6 bases. Germline CDR1 reads SGHTA; CDR2 reads FQGNSA. V was trimmed by 5 bases and J by 0 bases, leaving 14 bases between them. This CDR3 spans 16 amino acids. The CDR3 DNA follows: TGTGCCAGCAGCGGACGACAGGCCTTCTCTGGAAACACCATATATTTT. Amino acid sequence: CASSGRQAFSGNTIYF.

Only a few counts were recorded for this clone. This chain joins TRBV30 and TRBJ2-2, with D possibly TRBD1 on 6 matching bases. Per germline, CDR1 GTSNPN and CDR2 SVGIG (reference sequence). The V end lost 5 bases, the J end lost 1 base, and 11 bases lay between the germline ends. This CDR3 is 14 amino acids long. The CDR3 here is CAWEIQGNTGELFF. CDR3 sequence (DNA): TGTGCCTGGGAGATACAGGGGAACACCGGGGAGCTGTTTTTT. The whole variable domain, filled in from reference TRBV30 and TRBJ2-2, reads SQTIHQWPATLVQPVGSPLSLECTVEGTSNPNLYWYRQAAGRGLQLLFYSVGIGQISSEVPQNLSASRPQDRQFILSSKKLLLSDSGFYLCAWEIQGNTGELFFGEGSRLTVL.

This clone was counted a few times. The genes are TRBV6-1 and TRBJ2-3, with D perhaps being TRBD1 or TRBD2 (5 bases each). Germline CDR1 and CDR2: MNHNS and SASEGT. V shed 6 bases and J shed 5 bases, with 12 bases lying between them. This CDR3 has 13 residues. The CDR3 loop reads CASSLGVGDTQYF. The CDR3 nucleotides read TGTGCCAGCAGCTTGGGGGTGGGAGATACGCAGTATTTT.

This clone was counted between two and nine times. V is TRBV7-2 and J is TRBJ1-2; D unclear. The CDR3 spans 12 residues. CDR1 and CDR2 (germline): SGHTA, FQGNSA. V was trimmed by 5 bases and J by 1 base, leaving 5 bases between them. The CDR3 bases are TGTGCCAGCAGCCAATATAACTATGGCTACACCTTC. It is translated as CASSQYNYGYTF.